One sample yielded the 18 T cell receptor beta chains listed below, sequenced in a study of T cell responses to AZD1222 COVID-19 vaccine. The method was immunoSEQ multiplex PCR; TCRdb's version includes in-frame clones alone and lacks a portion of them. The data show 150,000 to 180,000 clones, with 75% to 90% seen just once and 6.9% held by the top ten. Sequencing was performed on peripheral blood, taken after recovery from COVID-19. These receptors all stem from an adult who had recovered from COVID-19.

The chain couples TRBV5-1 to TRBJ1-5, with a possible D match to TRBD1 (6 bases). With 4 bases removed from V and 3 bases from J, the gap between germline ends came to 14 bases. Germline CDR1 reads SGHRS; CDR2 reads YFSETQ. The CDR3 loop spans 15 amino acids. The CDR3 is CASSPSDSSNQPQHF. The DNA of the CDR3 is TGCGCCAGCAGCCCTTCGGACAGTTCCAATCAGCCCCAGCATTTT.

The rearrangement links TRBV11-2 to TRBJ2-3; 7 bases match TRBD2. The CDR3 consists of 19 residues. V lost 0 bases and J lost 0; bases outside the gene matches: 12. Germline V gives CDR1 SGHAT, CDR2 FQNNGV. CDR3 in amino acids: CASSLDFQRGGSSTDTQYF. CDR3 DNA sequence: TGTGCCAGCAGCTTAGATTTCCAGCGGGGAGGATCTAGCACAGATACGCAGTATTTT.

This chain uses TRBV10-2 with TRBJ2-7, with 12 bases matching TRBD2. Trimming removed 2 bases from V and 6 bases from J; junction bases left unmatched: 5. In germline, CDR1 is WSHSY, CDR2 SAAADI. This CDR3 contains 15 residues. The CDR3 here is CASSELRLAGAEQYF. CDR3 nucleotides: TGCGCCAGCAGTGAGCTAAGACTAGCGGGAGCCGAGCAGTACTTC.

The rearrangement joins TRBV4-1 to TRBJ2-7, with D perhaps being TRBD1 or TRBD2 (5 bases each). The CDR3 length is 14 residues. Deletions cut 2 bases from V and 3 bases from J, with 11 bases between. Germline V gene lookup returns CDR1 MGHRA and CDR2 YSYEKL. CDR3 nucleotides: TGCGCCAGCAGCCAACAGGGAGAGGGCTACGAGCAGTACTTC. Amino acids: CASSQQGEGYEQYF.

This chain joins TRBV7-3 and TRBJ2-1; weak D call: TRBD2 (6 bases). V was clipped by 4 bases and J by 7 bases, with 14 bases between them. The CDR3 has 14 amino acids. In germline, CDR1 is SGHTA, CDR2 FQGTGA. The CDR3 is CASSSAGRSNEQFF. Written as DNA, the CDR3 is TGTGCCAGCAGCTCGGCGGGGAGGTCTAATGAGCAGTTCTTC.

This chain connects TRBV6-2 or TRBV6-3 to TRBJ2-3; TRBD1 is a possible D gene (6 bases). Germline values: CDR1 MNHEY, CDR2 SVGEGT. Trimming shortened V by 0 bases and J by 2 bases, and 9 bases separated the two germline ends. CDR3 length: 15 amino acids. This CDR3 reads CASSYSTGPTDTQYF. CDR3 nucleotides: TGTGCCAGCAGTTACTCCACAGGGCCCACAGATACGCAGTATTTT.

This clone was counted only a few times. The CDR3 spells CASSLGSWGGNSPLHF. For the CDR3, the DNA is TGTGCCAGCAGCTTAGGAAGTTGGGGCGGAAATTCACCCCTCCACTTT. This chain connects TRBV7-3 to TRBJ1-6; weak D call: TRBD1 (5 bases). The CDR3 is 16 amino acids. V was trimmed by 2 bases and J by 7 bases, leaving 15 bases between them. Germline V gene sequence: CDR1 SGHTA, CDR2 FQGTGA. The full variable domain, its missing parts supplied by reference TRBV7-3 and TRBJ1-6, is GAGVSQTPSNKVTEKGKYVELRCDPISGHTALYWYRQSLGQGPEFLIYFQGTGAADDSGLPNDRFFAVRPEGSVSTLKIQRTERGDSAVYLCASSLGSWGGNSPLHFGNGTRLTVT.

This chain links TRBV7-3 with TRBJ2-1; D tentatively reads TRBD1 or TRBD2 (5 bases each). The V end lost 8 bases, the J end lost 6 bases, and 14 bases lay between the germline ends. This CDR3 is built from 13 residues. CDR1 SGHTA and CDR2 FQGTGA come from the germline V gene. As DNA, the CDR3 is TGTGCCAGCGGACTGGACATTTTCAATGAGCAGTTCTTC. This translates into CASGLDIFNEQFF.

Regarding this clone: The identical CDR3 is also encoded by other nucleotide sequences in the sample. This chain uses TRBV5-1 with TRBJ2-5, with 14 nucleotides matching TRBD2. V dropped 4 bases and J dropped 4; count of bases not matched to a gene: 3. The CDR3 covers 15 residues. Per germline, CDR1 SGHRS and CDR2 YFSETQ. CDR3 region: CASSRGTSGRETQYF. CDR3 sequence (DNA): TGCGCCAGCAGCCGCGGGACTAGCGGGAGAGAGACCCAGTACTTC.

This chain uses TRBV3-1 (or the pseudogene TRBV3-2) with TRBJ1-1; D uncertain. The CDR3 is made up of 14 amino acids. The V end was cut by 1 base, the J end by 1 base, with 7 bases between. The germline V gene has CDR1 LGHDT and CDR2 YNNKEL (reference sequence). CDR3 region: CASSQVVSNTEAFF. CDR3 in DNA: TGTGCCAGCAGCCAAGTGGTGTCGAACACTGAAGCTTTCTTT.

V usage is TRBV18 and J usage is TRBJ2-1, with D unclear. V lost 8 bases to trimming and J lost 0 bases, with 8 bases between them. This CDR3 contains 13 residues. The germline V gene has CDR1 KGHSH and CDR2 LQKENI. CDR3 nucleotide sequence: TGTGCCAGCGGGTTGAGCTCCTACAATGAGCAGTTCTTC. It encodes CASGLSSYNEQFF.

The V and J genes are TRBV7-2 and TRBJ2-2; TRBD2 aligns across 7 bases. The CDR3 totals 16 residues. Trimming removed 3 bases from V and 4 bases from J; junction bases left unmatched: 8. CDR1 is SGHTA, CDR2 FQGNSA, per germline. This CDR3 is CASSFWGGSGTGELFF. The CDR3 nucleotides are TGTGCCAGCAGCTTTTGGGGGGGATCGGGCACCGGGGAGCTGTTTTTT.

The chain joins TRBV27 to TRBJ2-1, with a possible D match to TRBD1 (6 bases). This CDR3 comprises 15 residues. V lost 3 bases to trimming and J lost 4 bases, with 13 bases between them. Germline loops: CDR1 MNHEY, CDR2 SMNVEV (reference sequence). The CDR3 region has the DNA TGTGCCAGCAGTTTCACAGGGCCGTGGTACAATGAGCAGTTCTTC. This codes for CASSFTGPWYNEQFF.

V gene TRBV5-1 combines with J gene TRBJ1-2, with 11 positions matching TRBD1. V trimming: 5 bases; J trimming: 7 bases; junction bases outside the gene matches: 7. This CDR3 region has 14 residues. CDR1 SGHRS and CDR2 YFSETQ come from the germline V gene. The CDR3 spells CASRMDRGHFGYTF. The CDR3 DNA reads TGCGCCAGCAGGATGGACAGGGGGCATTTTGGCTACACCTTC.

The rearrangement uses TRBV3-1 (or the pseudogene TRBV3-2) and TRBJ2-2; D is unclear. Germline loops: CDR1 LGHDT, CDR2 YNNKEL (reference sequence). The CDR3 runs 16 residues. V was cut by 2 bases and J by 1 base, with 11 bases left in between. The CDR3 sequence is CASSQQRRRNTGELFF. DNA for the CDR3: TGTGCCAGCAGCCAACAACGACGGCGGAACACCGGGGAGCTGTTTTTT.

The rearrangement joins TRBV6-2 or TRBV6-3 to TRBJ1-6; tentative D call: TRBD1 (5 bases). Germline V gene lookup returns CDR1 MNHEY and CDR2 SVGEGT. The CDR3 covers 16 residues. Deletions cut 4 bases from V and 8 bases from J, with 18 bases between. The CDR3, as DNA: TGTGCCAGCAGTTCCGTCTTTACAGGCAGGGATTCACCCCTCCACTTT. Its protein is CASSSVFTGRDSPLHF.

The chain uses TRBV14 and TRBJ1-2, with TRBD1 matching over 11 bases. Germline loops: CDR1 SGHDN, CDR2 FVKESK. The CDR3 consists of 15 residues. V trimming: 4 bases; J trimming: 5 bases; junction bases outside the gene matches: 6. In DNA, the CDR3 is TGTGCCAGCAGCCGACTCGGGACAGGGGGGTATGGCTACACCTTC. Encoded protein: CASSRLGTGGYGYTF.

The CDR3 sequence is CASSLSWGQGETEAFF. In nucleotides, the CDR3 is TGTGCCAGCAGTTTATCGTGGGGACAGGGGGAGACTGAAGCTTTCTTT. The V and J genes are TRBV27 and TRBJ1-1, with TRBD1 matching 11 bases. CDR1 and CDR2 (germline): MNHEY, SMNVEV (reference sequence). V shed 0 bases and J 5 bases; nucleotides not matched to a gene: 5. The length of the CDR3 is 16 residues.